The subject of this entry is one T cell receptor beta chain. Its antigen is not known. The V gene lost 0 bases and the J gene lost 9 bases, with 12 bases spanning the gap. CDR3 length: 14 amino acids. Per germline, CDR1 SEHNR and CDR2 FQNEAQ (reference sequence). This sample is drawn from a study of T-cell memory formation after mild COVID-19. Study summary: Clusters were largely donor specific. Notes on the study in general: A second wave of clones peaked on day 37, and their SARS-CoV-2 specificity went unconfirmed. Pre-infection memory carried some responding clones, suggesting that cross-reactive memory joined.

TCRdb itself ran the 5' RACE reads through MiXCR, one entry per CDR3 protein. The table has some 69,000 distinct CDR3 sequences, 16% seen once. The rearrangement uses TRBV7-9 and TRBJ2-4; a possible D gene is TRBD2 (5 bases). Sequenced material: PBMCs or a T cell subset sorted from them (not recorded which). The clonotype originates from an adult woman who had mild COVID-19 (a few samples of this study predate the infection). Cell type and time point are not known. In DNA, the CDR3 is TGTGCCAGCAGCTTAGCGAATCTGGCGGGCATTCAGTACTTC. This sequence encodes CASSLANLAGIQYF.